This TCR beta chain was identified during a study of T cells in Graves' hyperthyroidism and ophthalmopathy. Per germline, CDR1 MNHNS and CDR2 SASEGT. V was cut by 5 bases and J by 1 base, with 9 bases left in between. The CDR3 loop spans 14 amino acids. No progression to ophthalmopathy during 18 months of follow-up defined stable disease. Diagnosis of hyperthyroidism was new in patients aged 18 to 65, and its duration was under 2 months. This clonotype appeared a few times. Its cognate antigen is unknown. Findings of the study overall: Most thyroid clonotypes expanded above 0.001 were also detected in blood.

The investigators amplified TCR beta CDR3 regions from RNA transcripts. The study used the HTBI primer set for a first-round RT-PCR of the TCR CDR3. MiXCR was run by TCRdb on the multiplex PCR reads, yielding one entry per CDR3 protein. The sample has about 400,000 distinct CDR3 sequences, more than 15% seen once. V is TRBV6-1 and J is TRBJ1-3, with D maybe TRBD1 (5 bases). The sample was blood. This TCR came from a woman aged 18-29 years with Graves' hyperthyroidism. For the CDR3, the DNA is TGTGCCAGCAGTTTGGGACCTTCTGGAAACACCATATATTTT. This gives the protein CASSLGPSGNTIYF.